This is a list of T cell receptor beta chains from one sample in a study of metastatic and nonmetastatic thyroid tumors. Using MiXCR, TCRdb re-called clones from the PCR reads. The sample has around 3,600 clones, under 45% seen once. Sequenced sample: adjacent normal tissue. The receptors come from a male donor with papillary thyroid cancer or a benign thyroid nodule (not recorded which). Some clones in this sample may be carry-over from other donors' samples. Each CDR3 is given with its conserved first and last residue. D genes are given only for firm matches. Clone size is given for some rows only: seen once, a few or many times, or a class if the clone is expanded.

v_call: TRBV7-3; j_call: TRBJ1-2; clone_size: NA; d_call: NA; cdr3_nt: TGTGCCAGCAGCCCCGACGGTAACTATGGCTACACCTTC; cdr3_aa: CASSPDGNYGYTF
v_call: TRBV12-3/TRBV12-4; j_call: TRBJ2-7; clone_size: few; d_call: NA; cdr3_nt: TGTGCCAGCAGACCTGGGACCGCCTTCTTCTCCTACGAGCAGTACTTC; cdr3_aa: CASRPGTAFFSYEQYF
v_call: TRBV28; j_call: TRBJ2-1; clone_size: few; d_call: TRBD2; cdr3_nt: TGTGCCAGCAGCCCTGTGGAGCGGGGCGGCAATGAGCAGTTCTTC; cdr3_aa: CASSPVERGGNEQFF
v_call: TRBV30; j_call: TRBJ2-2; clone_size: many; d_call: NA; cdr3_nt: TGTGCCTCCACCCGGGACGGAGGGACCGGGGAGCTGTTTTTT; cdr3_aa: CASTRDGGTGELFF
v_call: TRBV7-8; j_call: TRBJ2-3; clone_size: NA; d_call: NA; cdr3_nt: TGTGCCAGCAGCTTGCAGGGACCAGATACGCAGTATTTT; cdr3_aa: CASSLQGPDTQYF
v_call: TRBV7-2; j_call: TRBJ1-1; clone_size: NA; d_call: TRBD1; cdr3_nt: TGTGCCAGCAGCCCGGGACAGGGCACTGAAGCTTTCTTT; cdr3_aa: CASSPGQGTEAFF
v_call: TRBV28; j_call: TRBJ2-2; clone_size: large; d_call: TRBD2; cdr3_nt: TGTGCCAGCAGTCCCCGACTAGCGGGAGTTCGTGGGGAGCTGTTTTTT; cdr3_aa: CASSPRLAGVRGELFF
v_call: TRBV6-1; j_call: TRBJ1-2; clone_size: few; d_call: TRBD1; cdr3_nt: TGTGCCAGCAACATAGGAGGGGGCCAGAACTATGGCTACACCTTC; cdr3_aa: CASNIGGGQNYGYTF
v_call: TRBV20-1; j_call: TRBJ2-7; clone_size: NA; d_call: NA; cdr3_nt: TGCAGTGCTAGCTGGGAATCCTACGAGCAGTACTTC; cdr3_aa: CSASWESYEQYF
v_call: TRBV2; j_call: TRBJ1-1; clone_size: NA; d_call: TRBD1; cdr3_nt: TGTGCCAGCAGTTTAGACAGGGGATCCACTAAAGCTTTCTTT; cdr3_aa: CASSLDRGSTKAFF
v_call: TRBV20-1; j_call: TRBJ1-1; clone_size: few; d_call: NA; cdr3_nt: TGCAGTGCTAGCCTAGGGACGACTGAAGCTTTCTTT; cdr3_aa: CSASLGTTEAFF
v_call: TRBV27; j_call: TRBJ1-2; clone_size: few; d_call: NA; cdr3_nt: TGTGCCAGCAGCTACACCGGGGGTAATGGCTACACCTTC; cdr3_aa: CASSYTGGNGYTF
v_call: TRBV29-1; j_call: TRBJ2-1; clone_size: NA; d_call: NA; cdr3_nt: TGCAGCGTGGGAAGACGGGATAGAGCCTACAATGAGCAGTTCTTC; cdr3_aa: CSVGRRDRAYNEQFF
v_call: TRBV5-1; j_call: TRBJ2-1; clone_size: NA; d_call: TRBD2; cdr3_nt: TGCGCCAGCAGCCGAACTAGCGGGAGGGCCCCTTCCTACAATGAGCAGTTCTTC; cdr3_aa: CASSRTSGRAPSYNEQFF
v_call: TRBV20-1; j_call: TRBJ2-7; clone_size: NA; d_call: TRBD2; cdr3_nt: TGCATTGCTAGATATAGTCTAGCGGGCCTCCTCCTGACGGCCGAGCAGTACTTC; cdr3_aa: CIARYSLAGLLLTAEQYF
v_call: TRBV6-1; j_call: TRBJ1-1; clone_size: NA; d_call: NA; cdr3_nt: TGTGCCAGCAGTCTCCGGGACCCCGGGTTTGATACTGAAGCTTTCTTT; cdr3_aa: CASSLRDPGFDTEAFF
v_call: TRBV20-1; j_call: TRBJ1-1; clone_size: NA; d_call: NA; cdr3_nt: TGCAGCTCTACACCAGGGGTCGTTGAAGCTTTCTTT; cdr3_aa: CSSTPGVVEAFF
v_call: TRBV6-5; j_call: TRBJ1-2; clone_size: NA; d_call: TRBD1; cdr3_nt: TGTGCCAGCAGTTACATGCCAGGGGGCGCGTCGGGCTACACCTTC; cdr3_aa: CASSYMPGGASGYTF
v_call: TRBV6-2/TRBV6-3; j_call: TRBJ2-3; clone_size: NA; d_call: NA; cdr3_nt: TGTGCCAGCAGTCCCCGAACAGATACGCAGTATTTT; cdr3_aa: CASSPRTDTQYF
v_call: TRBV7-2; j_call: TRBJ1-1; clone_size: NA; d_call: NA; cdr3_nt: TGTGCCAGCAGCTTACCCAGAAAGAACACTGAAGCTTTCTTT; cdr3_aa: CASSLPRKNTEAFF
v_call: TRBV12-3/TRBV12-4; j_call: TRBJ1-2; clone_size: few; d_call: NA; cdr3_nt: TGTGCCAGCAGTTTAGGGGACACCTATGGCTACACCTTC; cdr3_aa: CASSLGDTYGYTF
v_call: TRBV11-1; j_call: TRBJ1-6; clone_size: few; d_call: TRBD1; cdr3_nt: TGTGCCAGCAGCCACAACAGGGGCCGTTTGGAGTACCTCCACTTT; cdr3_aa: CASSHNRGRLEYLHF
v_call: TRBV6-2/TRBV6-3; j_call: TRBJ2-7; clone_size: large; d_call: TRBD2; cdr3_nt: TGTGCCAGCAGTTACAGTCTACTAGCGGAGGACAGCTCCTACGAGCAGTACTTC; cdr3_aa: CASSYSLLAEDSSYEQYF
v_call: TRBV28; j_call: TRBJ2-7; clone_size: NA; d_call: NA; cdr3_nt: TGTGCCAGCAGTTTATACGGGGCTAACTACGAGCAGTACTTC; cdr3_aa: CASSLYGANYEQYF
v_call: TRBV2; j_call: TRBJ1-1; clone_size: NA; d_call: TRBD1; cdr3_nt: TGTGCCAGCAGTTTGGACAGGGGGGGAACTGAAGCTTTCTTT; cdr3_aa: CASSLDRGGTEAFF
v_call: TRBV30; j_call: TRBJ2-1; clone_size: NA; d_call: NA; cdr3_nt: TGTGCCTGTGGGGTGGATGAGCAGTTCTTC; cdr3_aa: CACGVDEQFF
v_call: TRBV12-3/TRBV12-4; j_call: TRBJ1-2; clone_size: NA; d_call: NA; cdr3_nt: TGTGCCAGCAGGGGACAAGTGGAGGGCTACACCTTC; cdr3_aa: CASRGQVEGYTF
v_call: TRBV12-3/TRBV12-4; j_call: TRBJ1-5; clone_size: few; d_call: NA; cdr3_nt: TGTGCCAGCAGTTTATATCGGGGGTCAGGTCATCAGCCCCAGCATTTT; cdr3_aa: CASSLYRGSGHQPQHF
v_call: TRBV6-1; j_call: TRBJ2-2; clone_size: NA; d_call: NA; cdr3_nt: TGTGCCAGCAGTGAATTGAGTCTGCAGTACACCGGGGAGCTGTTTTTT; cdr3_aa: CASSELSLQYTGELFF
v_call: TRBV6-1; j_call: TRBJ1-5; clone_size: few; d_call: TRBD1; cdr3_nt: TGTGCCAGCAGGAGAGCCGGGACAGAAAATCAGCCCCAGCATTTT; cdr3_aa: CASRRAGTENQPQHF
v_call: TRBV5-1; j_call: TRBJ1-6; clone_size: NA; d_call: NA; cdr3_nt: TGCGCCAGCAGCTTAGGGACGGAGATACATTCACCCCTCCACTTT; cdr3_aa: CASSLGTEIHSPLHF
v_call: TRBV5-5; j_call: TRBJ2-3; clone_size: NA; d_call: NA; cdr3_nt: TGTGCCAGCAGCTTCGGCCTAGGGGTTGCCACAGATACGCAGTATTTT; cdr3_aa: CASSFGLGVATDTQYF
v_call: TRBV9; j_call: TRBJ2-1; clone_size: NA; d_call: TRBD2; cdr3_nt: TGTGCCAGCAGCGTAGAGTCTCCGGGGGGTGAGCAGTTCTTC; cdr3_aa: CASSVESPGGEQFF
v_call: TRBV5-1; j_call: TRBJ1-1; clone_size: NA; d_call: NA; cdr3_nt: TGCGCCAGCAGCTTGAGCGGGGCCCGTATGAACACTGAAGCTTTCTTT; cdr3_aa: CASSLSGARMNTEAFF
v_call: TRBV20-1; j_call: TRBJ1-1; clone_size: large; d_call: NA; cdr3_nt: TGCAGTGCTGAATCGCAGGACAGACACACTGAAGCTTTCTTT; cdr3_aa: CSAESQDRHTEAFF
v_call: TRBV2; j_call: TRBJ2-5; clone_size: once; d_call: NA; cdr3_nt: TGTGCCAGCTGGGGACAAGGGACGCAGCACCAAGAGACCCAGTACTTC; cdr3_aa: CASWGQGTQHQETQYF
v_call: TRBV9; j_call: TRBJ1-6; clone_size: NA; d_call: NA; cdr3_nt: TGTGCCAGCAGCGTTGAGAGCTCCTATAATTCACCCCTCCACTTT; cdr3_aa: CASSVESSYNSPLHF
v_call: TRBV3-1; j_call: TRBJ2-2; clone_size: NA; d_call: NA; cdr3_nt: TGTGCTAGCAGCCAAGGCGGAACCGGGGATCTTTTTTTT; cdr3_aa: CASSQGGTGDLFF
v_call: TRBV6-4; j_call: TRBJ1-1; clone_size: few; d_call: NA; cdr3_nt: TGTGCCAGCAGCTGGGTCCTTCTGGTTTCCACTGAAGCTTTCTTT; cdr3_aa: CASSWVLLVSTEAFF
v_call: TRBV12-3/TRBV12-4; j_call: TRBJ2-7; clone_size: NA; d_call: NA; cdr3_nt: TGTGCCAGCAGGTCCGACTCTTTCTACGAGCAGTACTTC; cdr3_aa: CASRSDSFYEQYF
v_call: TRBV28; j_call: TRBJ2-3; clone_size: NA; d_call: TRBD2; cdr3_nt: TGTGCCAGCAGTCCAGCGGGAGAGGGTGGTAGTACGCAGTATTTT; cdr3_aa: CASSPAGEGGSTQYF
v_call: TRBV15; j_call: TRBJ2-7; clone_size: few; d_call: NA; cdr3_nt: TGTGCCACCAGCAGAGATTGGGGAGCCTACGAGCAGTACTTC; cdr3_aa: CATSRDWGAYEQYF
v_call: TRBV20-1; j_call: TRBJ1-2; clone_size: NA; d_call: TRBD1; cdr3_nt: TGCAGTGCTAGACCGGACAGGGAGTTGCTGAGTTACACCTTC; cdr3_aa: CSARPDRELLSYTF
v_call: TRBV10-3; j_call: TRBJ2-6; clone_size: NA; d_call: NA; cdr3_nt: TGTGCCATCAGTTGCTCTGGGGCCAACGTCCTGACTTTC; cdr3_aa: CAISCSGANVLTF
v_call: TRBV6-4; j_call: TRBJ1-1; clone_size: few; d_call: NA; cdr3_nt: TGTGCCAGCAGTGACTCTAGTATGACTGAAGCTTTCTTT; cdr3_aa: CASSDSSMTEAFF
v_call: TRBV10-2; j_call: TRBJ1-3; clone_size: NA; d_call: NA; cdr3_nt: TGTGCCAGCAGCTCGTATGAAAACACCATATATTTT; cdr3_aa: CASSSYENTIYF
v_call: TRBV15; j_call: TRBJ2-1; clone_size: NA; d_call: TRBD2; cdr3_nt: TGTGCCACCAGCAGAGGGACTAGCGGGAGTTGTCCACACAATGAGCAGTTCTTC; cdr3_aa: CATSRGTSGSCPHNEQFF
v_call: TRBV27; j_call: TRBJ2-7; clone_size: few; d_call: NA; cdr3_nt: TGTGCCAGCAGTTTATCGCCCAGGGCAACCTACGAGCAGTACTTC; cdr3_aa: CASSLSPRATYEQYF
v_call: TRBV27; j_call: TRBJ2-3; clone_size: NA; d_call: TRBD2; cdr3_nt: TGTGCCAGCAGTAATAGCGGGAGTGGGGCCGATACGCAGTATTTT; cdr3_aa: CASSNSGSGADTQYF
v_call: TRBV6-4; j_call: TRBJ2-2; clone_size: once; d_call: NA; cdr3_nt: TGTGCCAGGAGTGTCGGCAGCACCGCGGAGCTGTTTTTT; cdr3_aa: CARSVGSTAELFF